This T cell receptor (beta chain) was found in a study of Ad26.COV2.S vaccination and SARS-CoV-2 variants. Background on the study: The vaccine Ad26.COV2.S was put into the muscle once, or twice with 56 days between. Study-wide points: Estimates derived from TCR breadth and depth analyses may have underestimated total T cell responses. A substantial breadth of spike-specific CD8+ and CD4+ T cell responses after vaccination has been reported.

There are 12 residues in the CDR3. The V and J ends lost 0 bases and 7 bases respectively, with 6 bases between them. Some clones are missing from TCRdb's copy, which holds only in-frame ones; the method was immunoSEQ multiplex PCR. The table lists around 300,000 clones, around 90% of them singletons. Regarding this clone: Its antigen is currently unknown.

As to treatment: 19 received Ad26.COV2.S at low or high dose, single or two shots; five or six received placebo; per-sample allocation not given. Collection of the samples took place on day 63 after the first injection of vaccine or placebo. The vaccine antigen was prefusion-stabilized Wuhan SARS-CoV-2 spike. Specimen: peripheral blood, collected in a trial of Ad26.COV2.S vaccine versus placebo. The clonotype was recovered from a person between 18 and 65 years old who received the Ad26.COV2.S COVID-19 vaccine or a placebo. This chain connects TRBV12-3 or TRBV12-4 to TRBJ1-1; no reliable D call. The CDR3 DNA is TGTGCCAGCAGTTTAGCGTGGGGTGAAGCTTTCTTT. It specifies CASSLAWGEAFF.